The source of this TCR beta chain is a study of blood T cell repertoires in COVID-19. Turning to the study itself: PBMCs, B-cell-depleted T cells, or T cells provided the cDNA or gDNA that made up the material.

In terms of age and location, participants ranged from about 18 to 95 years and lived in about two dozen US areas. This table comes from immunoSEQ multiplex PCR, and its TCRdb copy is limited to in-frame clones, with some not included. Of 230,000 or so clones listed, about 88% are singletons. This CDR3 region has 14 residues. CDR1 is MNHEY and CDR2 is SMNVEV in the germline V gene (reference sequence). Trimming removed 7 bases from V and 3 bases from J; junction bases left unmatched: 8. The source material was PBMCs or T cells enriched from blood (not recorded which). The chain links TRBV27 to TRBJ1-2, with TRBD1 identical over 7 bases. This receptor was obtained from a woman in her 30s who had recovered from COVID-19. The CDR3 DNA follows: TGTGCCAGCAAAACAGGGGTTTTCGACTATGGCTACACCTTC. Translated: CASKTGVFDYGYTF.